This T cell receptor (beta chain) is from a study of regulatory T cells in long-lasting Graves disease. This clonotype occurred a few times. Its target is unknown. V was pared by 5 bases and J by 4 bases, with 11 bases of the junction left unmatched. Germline CDR1 is SGHAT and CDR2 is FQNNGV. The CDR3 has 15 residues. Specified time point: persistent/refractory GD, antithyroid drugs over 5 years with positive TRAb. PBMC RNA was the source of the TCR library. Findings and limits, study-wide: Accuracy might have suffered from few samples. Gene preferences differed: TRBV28, TRBJ1-2, TRBJ2-5 in persistent cases.

Construction of the TCR beta libraries employed iRepertoire HTBI primers in conjunction with Arm-PCR of CDR3 regions. Study processing details: Identification yielded approximately 66 TRBV and over eleven TRBJ segments across samples. TCRdb reprocessed the multiplex PCR reads with MiXCR, giving one entry per CDR3 protein. The V and J calls here are based on TCRdb, not the publication. This sample has under 450,000 distinct CDR3 sequences, with approximately 25% found just once. This sample comprised peripheral blood mononuclear cells (PBMCs), obtained when the disease was refractory, from a patient treated with antithyroid drugs. The sequence derives from a woman between 40 and 50 years old with Graves disease. The V and J genes are TRBV11-2 and TRBJ2-7; 7 bases align to TRBD2. The CDR3 DNA is TGTGCCAGCAGCCTCGGGGGGAGGGGTTGGTACGAGCAGTACTTC. It codes for CASSLGGRGWYEQYF. Using reference TRBV11-2 and TRBJ2-7 for the parts outside the CDR3, the full variable domain is EAGVAQSPRYKIIEKRQSVAFWCNPISGHATLYWYQQILGQGPKLLIQFQNNGVVDDSQLPKDRFSAERLKGVDSTLKIQPAKLEDSAVYLCASSLGGRGWYEQYFGPGTRLTVT.